These 2 T cell receptor beta chains came from one sample sequenced in a study of CD8+ T cells in alopecia areata. Treatment noted: oral pan-JAK inhibitor, 5-10 mg twice daily. Once RNA had been extracted, it was reverse transcribed into cDNA to act as the sequencing template. Profiling relied on immunoSEQ multiplex PCR, and the TCRdb table lists in-frame clones only, not all of them. The data hold around 190,000 clones, with 60% observed a single time. Material: CD4+ T cells sorted from blood, obtained at week 24, from a patient treated with tofacitinib. All receptors derive from a human donor with alopecia areata.

This clone was recorded once. The V call is TRBV18, the J call TRBJ2-7, with 7 bases lining up with TRBD1. Germline-derived CDR1 and CDR2 are KGHSH and LQKENI. This CDR3 region has 12 residues. The J segment lost 5 bases and the V segment lost 3 bases, leaving 1 base of the junction unmatched. CDR3 DNA: TGTGCCAGCTCACCGGGACAGCACGAGCAGTACTTC. Protein: CASSPGQHEQYF.

The chain is built from TRBV9 and TRBJ2-5; D is undetermined. The V gene's germline CDR1 is SGDLS and CDR2 YYNGEE. There are 13 residues in the CDR3. Trimming left V 0 bases short and J 2 bases short, with 5 bases between. The CDR3 spells CASSVGEQETQYF. The DNA for the CDR3 is TGTGCCAGCAGCGTAGGGGAACAAGAGACCCAGTACTTC.